This TCR beta chain derives from a study of STAT5B mutations in CD4+ large granular lymphocyte leukemia. Study-level points and caveats: Patient CD4-sorted repertoires looked more clonal than healthy CD4+ repertoires, even without putative leukemic clones. Top patient clones used TRBV06 genes more often: 8/27 versus 2/35 in controls.

CDR3 length equals 14 residues. Germline trimming cut 0 bases from V and 6 bases from J; bases unmatched to any gene: 2. Germline V gene lookup returns CDR1 SGHRS and CDR2 YFSETQ. Worth noting for this clone: What it binds is not known.

Produced via immunoSEQ multiplex PCR; TCRdb's table is partial and in-frame only. The sample yields 25,000 to 35,000 clones, about two thirds seen once. The receptor's source is a human donor in good health. This chain connects TRBV5-1 to TRBJ1-2, with TRBD1 matching over 10 bases. The sample was CD4+ T cells from blood buffy coats. CDR3 nucleotide sequence: TGCGCCAGCAGCTTGGCCGGGACAGGGGATGGCTACACCTTC. Amino acid sequence: CASSLAGTGDGYTF.